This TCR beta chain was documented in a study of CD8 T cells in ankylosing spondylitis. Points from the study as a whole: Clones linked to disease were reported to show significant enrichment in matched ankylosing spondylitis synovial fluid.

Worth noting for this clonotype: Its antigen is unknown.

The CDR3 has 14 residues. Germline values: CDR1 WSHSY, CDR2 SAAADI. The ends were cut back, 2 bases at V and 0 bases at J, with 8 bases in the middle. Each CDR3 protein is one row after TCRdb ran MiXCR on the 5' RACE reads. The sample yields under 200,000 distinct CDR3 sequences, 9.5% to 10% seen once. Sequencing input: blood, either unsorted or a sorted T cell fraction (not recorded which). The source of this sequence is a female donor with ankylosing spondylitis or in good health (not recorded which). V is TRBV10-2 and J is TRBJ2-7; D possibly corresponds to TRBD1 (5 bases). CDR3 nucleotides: TGCGCCAGCAGTGAGGGTGGGGCCTCCTACGAGCAGTACTTC. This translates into CASSEGGASYEQYF.